This TCR beta chain was sequenced in a study of CD8+ T cells in alopecia areata. This clone was seen only once. The CDR3 has 13 amino acids. Trimming removed 6 bases from V and 6 bases from J, with 9 bases in between. Germline CDR1 reads MNHEY; CDR2 reads SMNVEV (reference sequence). Treatment here: oral pan-JAK inhibitor, 5-10 mg twice daily. Once RNA had been extracted, it was reverse transcribed into cDNA to act as the sequencing template. The method was immunoSEQ multiplex PCR; TCRdb's version includes in-frame clones alone and lacks a portion of them. This table holds approximately 210,000 clones, over 60% found once.

The specimen was CD4+ T cells sorted from blood, collected at week 4, from a patient treated with tofacitinib. This clonotype was obtained from a human donor with alopecia areata. This sequence joins TRBV27 and TRBJ1-6; D might be TRBD1 (5 bases). The CDR3 DNA reads as TGTGCCAGCAGGGGGCGCGGTAATTCACCCCTCCACTTT. Amino acids: CASRGRGNSPLHF.